This record concerns one T cell receptor (beta chain) sequence. Sequencing used immunoSEQ multiplex PCR; TCRdb keeps in-frame clones, though not all of them. The data hold roughly 100,000 clones, with around 90% observed a single time. CDR3 length: 13 residues. The V end lost 1 base, the J end lost 0 bases, and 3 bases lay between the germline ends. Germline V CDR1 and CDR2: MGHRA, YSYEKL. These data are taken from a study of control samples from healthy donors and cancer patients. This TCR was recovered from a woman aged 18-35 years in good health. The sequencing input was blood. The chain has TRBV4-1 and TRBJ2-5; D remains ambiguous. For the CDR3, the DNA is TGCGCCAGCAGCCAAGTCCACCAAGAGACCCAGTACTTC. This encodes CASSQVHQETQYF.